What follows are 7 T cell receptor beta chains derived from one specimen sequenced in a study of T cells in Graves' hyperthyroidism and ophthalmopathy. Using RNA transcripts as the source, TCR beta CDR3 regions were amplified. First-round RT-PCR targeting the TCR CDR3 was performed with the HTBI primer set. MiXCR was run by TCRdb on the multiplex PCR reads, yielding one entry per CDR3 protein. The table has roughly 520,000 distinct CDR3 sequences, around 22% seen once. The sample was blood. The receptors were gathered from a woman in her 30s with Graves' ophthalmopathy.

This clonotype occurred many times. This chain links TRBV24-1 with TRBJ2-5, with D uncertain. CDR1 is KGHDR and CDR2 is SFDVKD in the germline V gene. Trimming pared 5 bases from V and 1 base from J, leaving 7 bases between. There are 13 residues in the CDR3. The CDR3 DNA is TGTGCCACCAGTGTTCGATTCCAAGAGACCCAGTACTTC. Translated, it gives CATSVRFQETQYF.

This clonotype was detected many times. V gene TRBV14 combines with J gene TRBJ2-5; D uncertain. Germline loops: CDR1 SGHDN, CDR2 FVKESK. V lost 3 bases to trimming and J lost 2 bases, with 13 bases between them. The CDR3 is 15 residues long. CDR3 nucleotide sequence: TGTGCCAGCAGCCACATACGGGCTACACAAGAGACCCAGTACTTC. As protein: CASSHIRATQETQYF.

As regards this clonotype: This sequence may be a read error, since a much larger clone differs from it by one base. The chain joins TRBV20-1 to TRBJ2-5, with D possibly being TRBD2 (5 bases). The CDR3 length is 16 residues. Deletions cut 6 bases from V and 0 bases from J, with 20 bases between. From germline, CDR1 is DFQATT and CDR2 SNEGSKA (reference sequence). CDR3 nucleotides: TGCAGTGCAAAAGGGAGCCGGCACAAGTACCAAGAGACCCAGTACTTC. It translates to CSAKGSRHKYQETQYF.

This clonotype came up many times. CDR3 sequence: CASSLTITGGINSPLHF. CDR3 in DNA: TGTGCCAGCAGCTTAACGATTACAGGGGGTATCAATTCACCCCTCCACTTT. The rearrangement uses TRBV7-3 and TRBJ1-6; 8 positions agree with TRBD1. Unmatched junction bases numbered 8, after V lost 0 bases and J lost 7 bases. The CDR3 is made up of 17 amino acids. From germline, CDR1 is SGHTA and CDR2 FQGTGA.

This rearrangement joins TRBV11-1 to TRBJ1-3; D is unclear. Between the trimmed V and J ends, which lost 1 base and 0 bases, there was a span of 13 bases. The CDR3 is made up of 17 amino acids. Germline V lookup: CDR1 SGHAT, CDR2 FQDESV (reference sequence). The CDR3 reads CASSLVIGSNSGNTIYF. The CDR3 region has the DNA TGTGCCAGCAGCTTAGTTATCGGGTCCAACTCTGGAAACACCATATATTTT.

V and J are TRBV6-5 and TRBJ2-2, with D tentatively TRBD2 (6 bases). The CDR3 contains 16 residues. CDR1 and CDR2 (germline): MNHEY, SVGAGI. V was trimmed by 0 bases and J by 3 bases, leaving 11 bases between them. CDR3 region: CASSYSSGEYTGELFF. CDR3 DNA sequence: TGTGCCAGCAGTTACTCGTCGGGGGAATACACCGGGGAGCTGTTTTTT.

The sample holds many counts of this clonotype. The rearrangement links TRBV6-5 to TRBJ2-4; tentative D call: TRBD1 (6 bases). The length of the CDR3 is 16 residues. Per the germline V gene, CDR1 is MNHEY and CDR2 is SVGAGI. Trimming stripped 6 bases from V and 0 bases from J, with 15 bases between. CDR3 sequence reads: CASSTGTPLAKNIQYF. CDR3 DNA sequence: TGTGCCAGCAGCACCGGGACACCTCTAGCCAAAAACATTCAGTACTTC.